The TCR beta chain under discussion was sequenced for a study of cytomegalovirus exposure and HLA in healthy donors. Findings and limits, study-wide: There were a few CMV-associated chains whose specificity for CMV antigens was confirmed in vitro. According to a later analysis, TCR clusters from the first cohort tended to co-occur in the 100 to 150 validation repertoires.

The study drew the donors from its approximately 110-subject validation cohort, separate from the approximately 700-subject first cohort. The method was immunoSEQ multiplex PCR; TCRdb's version includes in-frame clones alone and lacks a portion of them. Of approximately 210,000 clones in the sample, roughly 86% were seen once. Looked up from germline, CDR1 is SEHNR and CDR2 is FQNEAQ (reference sequence). V was clipped by 1 base and J by 4 bases, with 15 bases between them. The CDR3 length is 16 residues. A remark on this clone: No antigen is known for it.

The chain joins TRBV7-9 to TRBJ2-3, with D perhaps TRBD2 (6 bases). The sequenced material came from PBMCs. The clonotype comes from a woman under 30 in good health and CMV-seronegative. As DNA, the CDR3 is TGTGCCAGCAGCTTAGGGGGCGGGGAAGCAGCAGATACGCAGTATTTT. This sequence encodes CASSLGGGEAADTQYF.